The clone carrying this T cell receptor (beta chain) was recorded once. Its specificity is unknown. This record comes from a study of Ad26.COV2.S vaccination and SARS-CoV-2 variants. General study findings and limits: Comparable non-spike TCR breadth was observed in vaccine and placebo recipients. Placebo recipients had lower spike-specific TCR breadth than vaccine recipients.

The treatment was: 19 received Ad26.COV2.S at low or high dose, single or two shots; roughly five received placebo; per-sample allocation not given. On day 63 after the first injection, vaccine and placebo recipients gave samples. It was Wuhan-strain SARS-CoV-2 spike that the Ad26 vaccine vector expressed. V dropped 6 bases and J dropped 4; count of bases not matched to a gene: 8. Germline loops: CDR1 SEHNR, CDR2 FQNEAQ (reference sequence). There are 14 residues in the CDR3. Measured with immunoSEQ multiplex PCR; TCRdb has only the in-frame clones, and not every one. Among some 640,000 clones listed, around 92% were seen once.

The clonotype originates from a person aged 18-60 years who received the Ad26.COV2.S COVID-19 vaccine or a placebo. The rearrangement joins TRBV7-9 to TRBJ2-7; 8 positions agree with TRBD2. This sample comprised peripheral blood, obtained in a trial of Ad26.COV2.S vaccine versus placebo. CDR3 DNA: TGTGCCAGCAGTCCCCGGGAGGGGGGATACGAGCAGTACTTC. Encoded protein: CASSPREGGYEQYF.